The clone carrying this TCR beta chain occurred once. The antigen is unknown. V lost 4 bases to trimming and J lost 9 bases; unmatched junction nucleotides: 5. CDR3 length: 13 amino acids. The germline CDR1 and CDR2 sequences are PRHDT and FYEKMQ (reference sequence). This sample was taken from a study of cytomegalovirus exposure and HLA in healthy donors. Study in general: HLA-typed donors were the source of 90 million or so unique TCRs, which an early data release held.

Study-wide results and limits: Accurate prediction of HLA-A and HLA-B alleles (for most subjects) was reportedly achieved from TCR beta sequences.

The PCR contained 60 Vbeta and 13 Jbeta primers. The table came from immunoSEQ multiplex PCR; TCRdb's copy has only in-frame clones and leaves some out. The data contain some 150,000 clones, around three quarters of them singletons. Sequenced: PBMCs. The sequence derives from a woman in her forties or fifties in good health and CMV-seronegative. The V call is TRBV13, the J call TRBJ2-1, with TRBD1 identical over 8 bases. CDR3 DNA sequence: TGTGCCAGCAGCTCTCAGGGGGCGGCTGAGCAGTTCTTC. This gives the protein CASSSQGAAEQFF.